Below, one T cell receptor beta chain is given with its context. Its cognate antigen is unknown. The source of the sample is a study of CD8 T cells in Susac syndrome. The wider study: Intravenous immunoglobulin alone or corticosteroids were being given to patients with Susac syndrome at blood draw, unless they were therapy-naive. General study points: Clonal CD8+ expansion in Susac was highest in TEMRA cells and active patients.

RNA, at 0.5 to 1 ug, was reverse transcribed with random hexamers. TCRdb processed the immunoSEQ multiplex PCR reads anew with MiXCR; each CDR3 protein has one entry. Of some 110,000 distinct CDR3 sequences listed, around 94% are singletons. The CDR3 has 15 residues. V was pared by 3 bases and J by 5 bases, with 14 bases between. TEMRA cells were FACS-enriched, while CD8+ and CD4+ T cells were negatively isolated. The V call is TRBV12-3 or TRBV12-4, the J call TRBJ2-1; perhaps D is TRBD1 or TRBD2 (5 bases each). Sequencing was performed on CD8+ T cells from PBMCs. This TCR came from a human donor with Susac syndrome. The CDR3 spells CASSFLSGLDNEQFF. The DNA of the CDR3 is TGTGCCAGCAGTTTCTTGTCGGGGCTAGACAATGAGCAGTTCTTC.